The clone carrying this T cell receptor (beta chain) was seen a few times. Its specificity is unknown. V was pared by 4 bases and J by 5 bases, with 9 bases between. The CDR3 spans 13 residues. From germline, CDR1 is SGHTA and CDR2 FQGNSA. One entry per CDR3 protein, called by TCRdb with MiXCR from the 5' RACE reads. This table holds 510,000 or so distinct CDR3 sequences, 15% to 20% found once. This entry comes from a study of T cells after yellow fever vaccination. Study findings and constraints: Just a small share of clonotypes turned up in the CD4 compartment as well as the CD8 compartment.

The receptor's source is a man younger than 45 who received the YFV17D yellow fever vaccine. This chain joins TRBV7-2 and TRBJ2-1; D is possibly TRBD1 (5 bases). The sequencing used PBMCs, collected 15 days after the yellow fever booster vaccination. As DNA, the CDR3 is TGTGCCAGCAGCTGGGGCCAAAACAATGAGCAGTTCTTC. It is translated as CASSWGQNNEQFF.